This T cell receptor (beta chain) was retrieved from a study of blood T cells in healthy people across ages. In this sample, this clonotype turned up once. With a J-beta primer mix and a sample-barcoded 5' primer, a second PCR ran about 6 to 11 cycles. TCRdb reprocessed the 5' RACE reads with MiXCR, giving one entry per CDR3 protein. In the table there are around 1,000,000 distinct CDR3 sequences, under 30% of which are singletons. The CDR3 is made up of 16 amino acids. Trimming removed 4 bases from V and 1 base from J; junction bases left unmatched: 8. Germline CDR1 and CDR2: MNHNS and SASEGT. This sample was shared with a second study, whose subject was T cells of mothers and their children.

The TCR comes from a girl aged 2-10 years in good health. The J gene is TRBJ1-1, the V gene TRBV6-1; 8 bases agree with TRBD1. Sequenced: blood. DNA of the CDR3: TGTGCCAGCAGTGTATACTTTCAGGGGGCGAACACTGAAGCTTTCTTT. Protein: CASSVYFQGANTEAFF.